This TCR beta chain is drawn from a study of T-cell reconstitution after alpha-beta-depleted transplantation in children. Library preparation (for TCRbeta) was performed with unique molecular identifiers. In TCRdb, the PCR reads were re-called with MiXCR into one record per CDR3 protein. Counted here are about 500,000 distinct CDR3 sequences, approximately 29% occurring once; the ten biggest clones make up under 3%. This TCR came from a human donor who donated a stem cell graft to a child with aplastic anemia. The sequencing used PBMCs from the stem cell graft donor, collected from the stem cell graft.

Written as DNA, the CDR3 is TGTGCCAGCTCAGACGGGGCCCTAGACCTTGGCTACGAGCAGTACGTC. Its protein is CASSDGALDLGYEQYV. The chain carries TRBV18 and TRBJ2-7, with D perhaps being TRBD1 or TRBD2 (5 bases each). Between the trimmed V and J ends, which lost 5 bases and 3 bases, there was a span of 20 bases. CDR3 length equals 16 residues. Germline loops: CDR1 KGHSH, CDR2 LQKENI.